Sequencing of this TCR beta chain was carried out in a study of OX40 agonist ivuxolimab in advanced cancers. Study-level points and caveats: The specificity for antigen of the expanded peripheral T cells was not determined. Low levels of normalized T-cell clonal expansion also appeared in some nonresponders. At doses 0.1 to 3.0 mg/kg, CD4+ and CD8+ clones expanded.

Per the germline V gene, CDR1 is MNHEY and CDR2 is SVGAGI. The CDR3 is 14 residues long. Autoimmune disease history or systemic immunosuppression led to patient exclusion. Only in-frame clones appear in the TCRdb table, and some are missing; sequencing was by immunoSEQ multiplex PCR. The repertoire holds tens of thousands of clones, with 85% as singletons. A remark on this clone: The antigen is unknown. The germline gene is not matched at one end of the junction; a read error may be the cause.

Sequencing was performed on CD4+ or CD8+ T cells sorted from blood, taken in a trial of the OX40 agonist ivuxolimab. The receptor was derived from an adult with an advanced solid tumor such as melanoma, head and neck, liver or kidney cancer. The gene calls are TRBV6-5 and TRBJ1-2, with TRBD1 as a possible D gene (5 bases). CDR3 nucleotide sequence: TGTGCCGGCAGTTACGAACCAGGGTTGAGTGGCTACACCTTC. Its translation is CAGSYEPGLSGYTF.